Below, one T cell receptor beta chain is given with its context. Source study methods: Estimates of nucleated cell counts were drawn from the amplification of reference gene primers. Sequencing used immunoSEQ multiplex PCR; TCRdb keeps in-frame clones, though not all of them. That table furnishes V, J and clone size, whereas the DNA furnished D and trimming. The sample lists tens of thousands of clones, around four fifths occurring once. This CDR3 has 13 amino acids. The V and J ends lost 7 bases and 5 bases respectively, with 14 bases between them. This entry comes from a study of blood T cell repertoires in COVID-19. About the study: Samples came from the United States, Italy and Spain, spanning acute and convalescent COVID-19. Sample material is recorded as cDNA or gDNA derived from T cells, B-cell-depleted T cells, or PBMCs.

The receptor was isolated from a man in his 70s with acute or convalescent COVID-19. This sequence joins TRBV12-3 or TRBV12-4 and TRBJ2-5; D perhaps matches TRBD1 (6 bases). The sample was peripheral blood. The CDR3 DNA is TGTGCCAGCATTGGGGACACCGGGGAGACCCAGTACTTC. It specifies CASIGDTGETQYF.